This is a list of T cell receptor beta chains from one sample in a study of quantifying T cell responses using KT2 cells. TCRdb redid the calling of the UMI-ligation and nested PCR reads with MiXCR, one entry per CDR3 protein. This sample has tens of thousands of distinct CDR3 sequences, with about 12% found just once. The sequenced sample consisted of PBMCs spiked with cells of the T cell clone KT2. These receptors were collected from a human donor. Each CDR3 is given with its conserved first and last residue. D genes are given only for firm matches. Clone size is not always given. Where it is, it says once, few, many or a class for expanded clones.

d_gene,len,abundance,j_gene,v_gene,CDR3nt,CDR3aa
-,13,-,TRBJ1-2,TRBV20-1,TGCAGTGCCCCGCGAGTTTTGGGCTATGGCTACACCTTC,CSAPRVLGYGYTF
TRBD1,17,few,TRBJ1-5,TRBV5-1,TGCGCCAGCAGCGCCTACTCCGGGACAGGTGATCTTCAGCCCCAGCATTTT,CASSAYSGTGDLQPQHF
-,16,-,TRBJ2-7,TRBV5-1,TGCGCCAGCAGCTTGGATGCAGGGCAGGGGATCTACGAGCAGTACTTC,CASSLDAGQGIYEQYF
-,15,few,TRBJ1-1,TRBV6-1,TGTGCCAGCAGCGGGATGATAGGAGGTGACACTGAAGCTTTCTTT,CASSGMIGGDTEAFF
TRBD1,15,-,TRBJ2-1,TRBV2,TGTGCCAGCAGTGCGGACAGGGGGACCTACAATGAGCAGTTCTTC,CASSADRGTYNEQFF
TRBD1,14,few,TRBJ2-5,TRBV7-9,TGTGCCAGCAGCCCGGCAGGGGGCTTTGAGACCCAGTACTTC,CASSPAGGFETQYF
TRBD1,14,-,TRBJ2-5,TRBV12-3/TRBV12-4,TGTGCCAGCAGTTCGACAGGGTACGAAGAGACCCAGTACTTC,CASSSTGYEETQYF
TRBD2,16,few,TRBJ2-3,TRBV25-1,TGTGCCAGCAGTGAAGGTCTAGCGGATAGCACAGATACGCAGTATTTT,CASSEGLADSTDTQYF
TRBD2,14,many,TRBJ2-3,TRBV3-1,TGTGCCAGCAGTCAGACTAGCTCCACAGATACGCAGTATTTT,CASSQTSSTDTQYF
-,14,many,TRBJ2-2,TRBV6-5,TGTGCCACGTTCAGCCCCTTAGGAACCGGGGAGCTGTTTTTT,CATFSPLGTGELFF
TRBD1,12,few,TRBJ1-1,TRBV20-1,TGCAGTGCTGGACAGGGAGACACTGAAGCTTTCTTT,CSAGQGDTEAFF
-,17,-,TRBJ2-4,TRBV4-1,TGCGCCAGCAGCCAAGGCCGCCCGGCAGGGACCAAAAACATTCAGTACTTC,CASSQGRPAGTKNIQYF
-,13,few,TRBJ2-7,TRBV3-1,TGTGCCAGCTCCGGACACTCTCGCTACGAGCAGTACTTC,CASSGHSRYEQYF
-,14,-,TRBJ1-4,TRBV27,TGTGCCAGCAGTTTTGCACAGTCTAATGAAAAACTGTTTTTT,CASSFAQSNEKLFF
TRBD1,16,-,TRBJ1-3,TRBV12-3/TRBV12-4,TGTGCCAGCAGCTTATCCTACAGGGGGTCTGGAAACACCATATATTTT,CASSLSYRGSGNTIYF
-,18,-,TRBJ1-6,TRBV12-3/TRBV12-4,TGTGCCAGCAGTACGAACTTGATCGGGGGGCTACGAAATTCACCCCTCCACTTT,CASSTNLIGGLRNSPLHF
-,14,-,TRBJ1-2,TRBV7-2,TGTGCCAGCAACCCGAGGCAGGGCGGCTATGGCTACACCTTC,CASNPRQGGYGYTF
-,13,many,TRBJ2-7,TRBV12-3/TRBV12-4,TGTGCCAGCAGTTTAAACGACAGGTACGAGCAGTACTTC,CASSLNDRYEQYF
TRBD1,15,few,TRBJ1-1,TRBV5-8,TGTGCCAGCAGCTTGGAATGGACAGGGCACACTGAAGCTTTCTTT,CASSLEWTGHTEAFF
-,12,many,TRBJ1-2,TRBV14,TGTGCCAGCAGCCAAGACCGCTATGGCTACACCTTC,CASSQDRYGYTF
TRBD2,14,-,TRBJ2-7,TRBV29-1,TGCAGCGTCACCCGACTAGCGGATCTGGATGAGCAGTACTTC,CSVTRLADLDEQYF
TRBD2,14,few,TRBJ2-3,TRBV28,TGTGCCAGCAGTTTGACTAGCGGGATAGATACGCAGTATTTT,CASSLTSGIDTQYF
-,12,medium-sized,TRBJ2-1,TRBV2,TGTGCCAGCAGTTGGACGGCGGGGGAGCAGTTCTTC,CASSWTAGEQFF
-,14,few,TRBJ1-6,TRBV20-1,TGCAGTGCTATCCCGGACGCCAATAATTCACCCCTCCACTTT,CSAIPDANNSPLHF
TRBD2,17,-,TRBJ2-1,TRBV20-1,TGCAGTGCTAGAAGCTTACTAGCGGGGGGACTTTACAATGAGCAGTTCTTC,CSARSLLAGGLYNEQFF
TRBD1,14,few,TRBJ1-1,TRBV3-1,TGTGCCAGCAGGTCGGGACAGAAGAACACTGAAGCTTTCTTT,CASRSGQKNTEAFF
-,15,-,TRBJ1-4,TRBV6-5,TGTGCCAGCAGTTACTCCCCAGGGTCTAATGAAAAACTGTTTTTT,CASSYSPGSNEKLFF
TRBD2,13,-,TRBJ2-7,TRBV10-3,TGTGCCATCAGTGAACGGGGGGACTACGAGCAGTACTTC,CAISERGDYEQYF
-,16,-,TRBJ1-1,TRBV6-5,TGTGCCAGCAGTTACGGGGGGTCGGGGAAGAACACTGAAGCTTTCTTT,CASSYGGSGKNTEAFF
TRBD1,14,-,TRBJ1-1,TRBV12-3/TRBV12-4,TGTGCCAGCAGAAAGGACAGGGTGGCCACTGAAGCTTTCTTT,CASRKDRVATEAFF
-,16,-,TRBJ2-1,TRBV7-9,TGTGCCAGCAGCTCCACTGGGCCTAGCTCCTACAATGAGCAGTTCTTC,CASSSTGPSSYNEQFF
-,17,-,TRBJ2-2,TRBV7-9,TGTGCCAGCAGTTCCGGCCGGGATTGGTTGAACACCGGGGAGCTGTTTTTT,CASSSGRDWLNTGELFF
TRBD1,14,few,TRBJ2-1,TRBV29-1,TGCAGCGTTGGCGGACAGGGGAGAGCCAATGAGCAGTTCTTC,CSVGGQGRANEQFF
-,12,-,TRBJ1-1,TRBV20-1,TGCAGTGCTATACAGCTTACCACTGAAGCTTTCTTT,CSAIQLTTEAFF
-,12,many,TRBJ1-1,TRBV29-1,TGCAGCGTTCTAAGGGAACACACTGAAGCTTTCTTT,CSVLREHTEAFF
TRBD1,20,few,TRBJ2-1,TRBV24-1,TGTGCCACCAGTCGAGCCGGGACAGGCACTGAACCGAGCTCCTACAATGAGCAGTTCTTC,CATSRAGTGTEPSSYNEQFF
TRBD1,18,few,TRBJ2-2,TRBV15,TGTGCCACCAGCAGCGAAGACTGGACAGGCGCGAACACCGGGGAGCTGTTTTTT,CATSSEDWTGANTGELFF
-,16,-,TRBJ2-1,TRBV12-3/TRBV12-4,TGTGCCAGCAGTCCGGGCTTGCGGGGATCCTACAATGAGCAGTTCTTC,CASSPGLRGSYNEQFF
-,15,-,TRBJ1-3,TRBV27,TGTGCCAGCAGTTTACAGGGTGGCTCTGGAAACACCATATATTTT,CASSLQGGSGNTIYF
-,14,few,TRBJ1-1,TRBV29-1,TGCAGCGTTGGGGTCGGACAGCTGAACACTGAAGCTTTCTTT,CSVGVGQLNTEAFF
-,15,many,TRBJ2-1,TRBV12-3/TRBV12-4,TGTGCCAGCAGTAGGGGGGGACCATCCTACAATGAGCAGTTCTTC,CASSRGGPSYNEQFF
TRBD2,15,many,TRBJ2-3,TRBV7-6,TGTGCCAGCAGCTTAGAAGGAACTAGCGGTCATACGCAGTATTTT,CASSLEGTSGHTQYF
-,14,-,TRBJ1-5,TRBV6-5,TGTGCCAGCAGAACCTCCTATGGCAATCAGCCCCAGAATTTT,CASRTSYGNQPQNF
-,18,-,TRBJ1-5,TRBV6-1,TGTGCCAGCAGTCAGATATCAAACCAGGGGCTGGGCAATCAGCCACAGCATTTT,CASSQISNQGLGNQPQHF
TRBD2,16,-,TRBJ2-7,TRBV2,TGTGCCAGCGCCACGAGGGAGGGTAGGGGATCCTACGAGCAGTACTTC,CASATREGRGSYEQYF
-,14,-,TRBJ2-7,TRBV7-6,TGTGCCAGCAGCCCACTATCTGGGCTCTACGAGCAGTACTTC,CASSPLSGLYEQYF
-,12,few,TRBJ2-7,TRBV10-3,TGTGCCATCAGTGATTTGGGCTACGAGCAGTACTTC,CAISDLGYEQYF
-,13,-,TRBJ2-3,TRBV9,TGTGCCAGCAGCGTAGGGGGAAAAGATACGCAGTATTTT,CASSVGGKDTQYF
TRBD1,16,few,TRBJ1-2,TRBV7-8,TGTGCCAGCAGCTTATATAGGACAGGGAAAAACTATGGCTACACCTTC,CASSLYRTGKNYGYTF
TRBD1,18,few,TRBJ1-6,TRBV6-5,TGTGCCAGCAGTTACGGGGCCCATAAGACAGGGGCGAATTCACCCCTCCACTTT,CASSYGAHKTGANSPLHF